Sequencing of this T cell receptor (beta chain) was carried out in a study of cytomegalovirus exposure and HLA in healthy donors. General observations from the study: Segments of the TCR beta V type were, in most cases, productive about 90% or about 30% of the time in an earlier analysis.

The length of the CDR3 is 11 residues. Among the donors, all were healthy bone marrow donors. With respect to this clone: As yet, its antigen is unknown.

The PCR had 60 Vbeta and 13 Jbeta primers. Here immunoSEQ multiplex PCR was the method, and the copy in TCRdb shows in-frame clones only, minus some. The sample holds around 100,000 clones. The V call is TRBV5-7, the J call TRBJ2-3; TRBD2 aligns across 7 bases. TRBV5-7 is annotated as an ORF whose role is uncertain. The receptor was isolated from a man aged 40-49 years in good health and CMV-seronegative. Sample: PBMCs. The CDR3 sequence is CAGGMVDTQYF. The CDR3 coding sequence is TGTGCGGGGGGGATGGTAGATACGCAGTATTTT.